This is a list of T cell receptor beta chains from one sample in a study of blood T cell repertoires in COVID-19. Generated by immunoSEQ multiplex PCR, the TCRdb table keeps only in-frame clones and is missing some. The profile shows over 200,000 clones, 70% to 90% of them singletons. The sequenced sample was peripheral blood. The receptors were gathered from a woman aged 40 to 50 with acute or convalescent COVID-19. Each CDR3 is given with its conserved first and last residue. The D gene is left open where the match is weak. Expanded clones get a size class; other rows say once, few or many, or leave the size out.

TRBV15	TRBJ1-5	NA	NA	TGTGCCACCAGCCAGGCAGGGTCCAGTCAGCCCCAGCATTTT	CATSQAGSSQPQHF
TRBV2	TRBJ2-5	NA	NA	TGTGCCAGCAGGGGGGGGACCCAGTACTTC	CASRGGTQYF
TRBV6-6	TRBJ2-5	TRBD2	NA	TGTGCCAGCACTCAGGCGGGGGGCTGGGAGACCCAGTACTTC	CASTQAGGWETQYF
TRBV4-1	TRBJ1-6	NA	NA	TGCGCCAGCAGCCAAGAGTTCGGGGGGCCGGCGCCCCTCCACTTT	CASSQEFGGPAPLHF
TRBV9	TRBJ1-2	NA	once	TGTGCCAGCAGCCGCCAGGCCGGCAACAACTATGGCTACACCTTC	CASSRQAGNNYGYTF
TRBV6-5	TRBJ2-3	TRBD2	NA	TGTGCCAGCAGTTACCCACGGCGGGGGGATACGCAGTATTTT	CASSYPRRGDTQYF
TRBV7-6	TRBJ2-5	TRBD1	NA	TGTGCCAGCAGCCCCCCACGAAGACAGGGGAGAGAGACCCAGTACTTC	CASSPPRRQGRETQYF
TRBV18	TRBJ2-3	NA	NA	TGTGCCAGCTCACCGTCCAGGAGCACAGATACGCAGTATTTT	CASSPSRSTDTQYF
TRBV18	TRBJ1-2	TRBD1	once	TGTGCCAGCTCACTTACCCGGGACAGGGGGAACTATGGCTACACCTTC	CASSLTRDRGNYGYTF
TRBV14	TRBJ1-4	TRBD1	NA	TGTGCCAGCAGCCAAGGTGGACAGGGGTTTAATTGGAATGAAAAACTGTTTTTT	CASSQGGQGFNWNEKLFF
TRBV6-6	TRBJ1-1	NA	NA	TGTGCCAGCAGTTACTCCGCTGAAGCTTTCTTT	CASSYSAEAFF
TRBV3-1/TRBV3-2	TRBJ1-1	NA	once	TGTGCCAGCAGCCCCAAGGGGGTCCGGTGGACTGAAGCTTTCTTT	CASSPKGVRWTEAFF
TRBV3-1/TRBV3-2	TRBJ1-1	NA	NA	TGTGCCAGCAGCCTCCTGACACCCAACACTGAAGCTTTCTTT	CASSLLTPNTEAFF
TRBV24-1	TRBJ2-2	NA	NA	TGTGCCACCAGTGAGTCAGGGCCCGCCGGGGAGCTGTTTTTT	CATSESGPAGELFF
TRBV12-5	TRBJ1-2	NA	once	TGTGCTAGTCGGATCAAGGGGCTCTATGGCTACACCTTC	CASRIKGLYGYTF
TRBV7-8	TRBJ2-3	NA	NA	TGTGCCAGCAGCTTACAAGATACGCAGTATTTT	CASSLQDTQYF
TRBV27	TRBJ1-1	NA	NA	TGTGCCAGCAGTCTAGGAGGGGACACTGAAGCTTTCTTT	CASSLGGDTEAFF
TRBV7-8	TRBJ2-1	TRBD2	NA	TGTGCCAGCAGCTTAGGACTAGCGGGGGGCTTCTCCTACAATGAGCAGTTCTTC	CASSLGLAGGFSYNEQFF
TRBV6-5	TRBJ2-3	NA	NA	TGTGCCAGCAGTTACGGGGCTAGCACAGATACGCAGTATTTT	CASSYGASTDTQYF
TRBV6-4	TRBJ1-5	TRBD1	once	TGTGCCAGCAGTGTACAGGGGGATCAGCCCCAGCATTTT	CASSVQGDQPQHF
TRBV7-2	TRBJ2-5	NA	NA	TGTGCCAGCAGCTCACCGGGACTCCCTAGGACCCAGTACTTC	CASSSPGLPRTQYF
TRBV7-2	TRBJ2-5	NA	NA	TGTGCCAGCAGCTTAGGCCTCAGGGTTCAAGAGACCCAGTACTTC	CASSLGLRVQETQYF
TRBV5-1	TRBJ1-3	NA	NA	TGCGCCAGCAGCCCGGAGGCCAGGTCCTCTGGAAACACCATATATTTT	CASSPEARSSGNTIYF
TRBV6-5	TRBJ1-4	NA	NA	TGTGCCAGCAGTTTTAACGCAGGAAATGAAAAACTGTTTTTT	CASSFNAGNEKLFF
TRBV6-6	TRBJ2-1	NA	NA	TGTGCCAGCAGTTCAGGACAGACCATTATGAATGAGCAGTTCTTC	CASSSGQTIMNEQFF
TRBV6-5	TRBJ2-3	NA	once	TGTGCCAGCAGTTACTGGTCGGGGGATACGCAGTATTTT	CASSYWSGDTQYF
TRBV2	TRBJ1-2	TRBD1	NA	TGTGCCAGCAGGAACAGGGGAGCTAACTATGGCTACACCTTC	CASRNRGANYGYTF
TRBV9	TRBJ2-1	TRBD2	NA	TGTGCCAGCAGCGTAGCTTTGGGGGAACTAGCGGGCAACTCCTACAATGAGCAGTTCTTC	CASSVALGELAGNSYNEQFF
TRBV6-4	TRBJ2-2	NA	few	TGTGCCAGCATCGAATCTGCAGGGGCGGGCACCGGGGAGCTGTTTTTT	CASIESAGAGTGELFF
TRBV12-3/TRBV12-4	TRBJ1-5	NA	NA	TGTGCCAGCAGTTTCGGGGGGAATCAGCCCCAGCATTTT	CASSFGGNQPQHF
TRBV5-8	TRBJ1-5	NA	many	TGTGCCAGCAGCCCCCGAGTAGCGGGGGGCAATCAGCCCCAGCATTTT	CASSPRVAGGNQPQHF